This TCR beta chain was observed in a study of blood T cell repertoires in COVID-19. Overall study: Samples of COVID-19 (acute and convalescent) were obtained from the United States, Italy and Spain. T cells, B-cell-depleted T cells, or PBMCs supplied cDNA or gDNA.

In its sample, this clone was seen once. In the source study's methods: Reference gene primer amplification in the assay estimated nucleated cell counts. TCRdb's table, derived via immunoSEQ multiplex PCR, lists solely in-frame clones and lacks some. The DNA gave D and trimming, while V, J and clone size come from that table. The sample yields about 250,000 clones, around 83% seen once. V lost 3 bases and J lost 4, with 9 bases in between. CDR1 LNHNV and CDR2 YYDKDF come from the germline V gene (reference sequence). The CDR3 runs 13 residues. The V call is TRBV15, the J call TRBJ1-2; D unclear. This clonotype was sampled from a middle-aged man with active or convalescent COVID-19. Source material: peripheral blood. CDR3 protein: CATSSGISYGYTF. The DNA for the CDR3 is TGTGCCACCAGCAGCGGGATCAGCTATGGCTACACCTTC.